This TCR beta chain derives from a study of shared clonotypes between healthy human individuals. Concerning this clone itself: Its antigen is as yet unknown.

V shed 5 bases and J 6 bases; nucleotides not matched to a gene: 7. The CDR3 totals 14 residues. The germline CDR1 and CDR2 sequences are MNHEY and SMNVEV (reference sequence). In the study's own analysis: There were no quality scores in the junction-only immunoSEQ sequences, so filtering differed. The repertoire was sequenced with immunoSEQ multiplex PCR; TCRdb's copy has only in-frame clones and lacks some. That table furnishes V, J and clone size, whereas the DNA furnished D and trimming. The table records hundreds of thousands of clones, approximately 96% of them present only once. Study-wide results and caveats: The generation probabilities recorded for non-shared clonotypes fell below those of clonotypes shared by all four donors.

Positively selected for CCR7, the CD45RO-negative cells used as naive CD8 cells excluded terminally differentiated effector memory CD45RA+ cells. This TCR was sampled from a woman younger than 45 in good health. The chain links TRBV27 to TRBJ2-7, with 10 nucleotides matching TRBD1. The sample comprised naive CD8+ T cells sorted from blood. The CDR3 loop reads CASSRGGTGAEQYF. The CDR3 bases are TGTGCCAGCAGTCGGGGGGGGACAGGGGCCGAGCAGTACTTC.